The rows below give T cell receptor beta chains drawn from one sample of a study of T cell responses to AZD1222 COVID-19 vaccine. Profiled with immunoSEQ multiplex PCR; TCRdb holds only in-frame clones, not every one. The sample includes about 110,000 clones, 70% to 90% seen only once; the top ten take 2% to 2.5%. The starting material was peripheral blood, obtained 28 days after the second AZD1222 dose. Every receptor here comes from an adult who received the AZD1222 COVID-19 vaccine. Both conserved end residues are part of each CDR3. D genes are given only for firm matches. Not all rows give a size; the values are once, few, many and, for expanded clones, a class.

d_call	clone_size	j_call	v_call	cdr3_aa	cdr3_nt
.	once	TRBJ1-1	TRBV28	CASRFGDLSRTEAFF	TGTGCCAGCCGATTCGGGGATTTGTCTCGGACTGAAGCTTTCTTT
TRBD2	.	TRBJ2-1	TRBV7-9	CASGSSLAGVNEQFF	TGTGCCAGCGGGTCGTCCTTAGCGGGTGTGAATGAGCAGTTCTTC
.	.	TRBJ2-1	TRBV9	CASSVEGFASQFF	TGTGCCAGCAGCGTAGAGGGATTTGCGTCTCAGTTCTTC
.	once	TRBJ2-2	TRBV28	CASSPPRRRELFF	TGTGCCAGCAGCCCCCCCCGGCGAAGGGAGCTGTTTTTT
TRBD1	many	TRBJ1-1	TRBV27	CASSQSGTGGSAEAFF	TGTGCCAGCAGCCAGTCCGGGACAGGGGGCAGCGCTGAAGCTTTCTTT
.	.	TRBJ1-4	TRBV7-6	CASSSGLLSTTNEKLFF	TGTGCCAGCAGCTCTGGGCTTCTATCGACAACTAATGAAAAACTGTTTTTT
TRBD2	.	TRBJ2-7	TRBV5-6	CASSLATSGRLTSYEQYF	TGTGCCAGCAGCCTTGCGACTAGCGGGAGGTTGACCTCCTACGAGCAGTACTTC
TRBD2	.	TRBJ2-3	TRBV25-1	CASSDMASGSTDTQYF	TGTGCCAGCAGTGATATGGCTAGCGGCAGCACAGATACGCAGTATTTT
TRBD2	.	TRBJ2-7	TRBV27	CASSSPKTSAFYEQYF	TGTGCCAGCAGTTCACCCAAGACTAGCGCCTTTTACGAGCAGTACTTC
.	.	TRBJ1-2	TRBV3-1/TRBV3-2	CASSQPAGNGYTF	TGTGCCAGCAGCCAACCCGCAGGGAATGGCTACACCTTC
TRBD2	.	TRBJ2-7	TRBV27	CASSTTSGSATPYEQYF	TGTGCCAGCAGTACGACTAGCGGGAGTGCTACCCCCTACGAGCAGTACTTC
.	once	TRBJ2-1	TRBV19	CASSPTSGAYNEQFF	TGTGCCAGTAGTCCCACGTCAGGTGCCTACAATGAGCAGTTCTTC
.	few	TRBJ2-1	TRBV30	CAWTGHSSYNEQFF	TGTGCCTGGACTGGCCATAGCTCCTACAATGAGCAGTTCTTC
TRBD1	.	TRBJ1-3	TRBV4-1	CASSQGQGQGLDTIYF	TGCGCCAGCAGCCAAGGTCAGGGACAGGGGTTGGACACCATATATTTT
TRBD2	.	TRBJ2-2	TRBV19	CASTDGGSGRADTGELFF	TGTGCCAGTACCGATGGAGGGAGCGGGAGGGCCGACACCGGGGAGCTGTTTTTT
TRBD2	.	TRBJ2-2	TRBV4-1	CASSQEILAGGNTGELFF	TGCGCCAGCAGCCAAGAAATCTTAGCGGGAGGTAACACCGGGGAGCTGTTTTTT
.	.	TRBJ1-5	TRBV15	CATSRDISEQPQHF	TGTGCCACCAGCAGAGATATTAGCGAGCAGCCCCAGCATTTT
TRBD1	.	TRBJ1-2	TRBV19	CASSPATGDYGYTF	TGTGCCAGTAGTCCCGCTACAGGGGACTATGGCTACACCTTC
TRBD1	.	TRBJ1-1	TRBV5-4	CASSQGQGTTEAFF	TGTGCCAGCAGCCAAGGACAGGGGACCACTGAAGCTTTCTTT
TRBD1	once	TRBJ1-3	TRBV29-1	CSVVQGTSGNTIYF	TGCAGCGTCGTACAGGGGACCTCTGGAAACACCATATATTTT
TRBD2	.	TRBJ2-3	TRBV28	CASSFMGLAVKTDTQYF	TGTGCCAGCAGTTTTATGGGACTAGCGGTAAAGACAGATACGCAGTATTTT
TRBD1	.	TRBJ1-6	TRBV24-1	CATSERGQDPSSYNSPLHF	TGTGCCACCAGTGAGCGAGGACAGGACCCGAGCTCCTATAATTCACCCCTCCACTTT
TRBD1	.	TRBJ1-1	TRBV28	CASSLRQGWRTEAFF	TGTGCCAGCAGTTTACGACAGGGGTGGAGAACTGAAGCTTTCTTT
.	.	TRBJ2-5	TRBV5-5	CASSSGQQETQYF	TGTGCCAGCAGCTCTGGACAGCAAGAGACCCAGTACTTC
TRBD1	.	TRBJ1-2	TRBV5-5	CASSSLAGGESGYTF	TGTGCCAGCAGCTCCCTGGCAGGGGGCGAGAGTGGCTACACCTTC
TRBD2	.	TRBJ2-1	TRBV6-5	CASSYPRGGSYNEQFF	TGTGCCAGCAGTTACCCCCGCGGGGGGAGCTACAATGAGCAGTTCTTC
.	.	TRBJ1-1	TRBV6-5	CASRQNMNTEAFF	TGTGCCAGCAGACAGAACATGAACACTGAAGCTTTCTTT
.	.	TRBJ1-3	TRBV5-1	CASSLAMPGPGNTIYF	TGCGCCAGCAGCTTGGCCATGCCAGGCCCTGGAAACACCATATATTTT
.	.	TRBJ2-1	TRBV19	CASSIGSDSYNEQFF	TGTGCCAGTAGTATTGGCTCAGATTCCTACAATGAGCAGTTCTTC
.	.	TRBJ2-5	TRBV14	CASSQEGQGRVGLKETQYF	TGTGCCAGCAGCCAAGAAGGACAAGGTCGGGTTGGGTTAAAAGAGACCCAGTACTTC
.	.	TRBJ2-5	TRBV3-1/TRBV3-2	CASSIWQQETQYF	TGTGCCAGCAGTATTTGGCAGCAAGAGACCCAGTACTTC
.	once	TRBJ1-4	TRBV28	CASSLAGGYNEKLFF	TGTGCCAGCAGTTTAGCGGGGGGATATAATGAAAAACTGTTTTTT
.	.	TRBJ1-2	TRBV28	CASTLGRINYGYTF	TGTGCCAGCACCCTAGGACGGATCAACTATGGCTACACCTTC
TRBD1	.	TRBJ2-5	TRBV5-1	CASSIGTGDLETQYF	TGCGCCAGCAGCATCGGGACAGGGGATTTGGAGACCCAGTACTTC